This T cell receptor beta chain was profiled in a study of blood T cell repertoires in COVID-19. CDR1 and CDR2 from the germline V gene are SNHLY and FYNNEI. Trimming removed 5 bases at V and 5 bases at J, with 12 bases between. This CDR3 region has 13 residues. Sequenced by immunoSEQ multiplex PCR; TCRdb stores in-frame clones only, minus some. The repertoire has around 58,000 clones, 85% of them found once; the top ten carry 15% to 20%. Sequencing was performed on peripheral blood. The clonotype originates from a human donor in a cohort sampled during active COVID-19. The V call is TRBV2, the J call TRBJ2-5; D ambiguous. This CDR3 reads CASSRFPAETQYF. The CDR3 DNA reads as TGTGCCAGCAGTCGCTTTCCAGCGGAGACCCAGTACTTC.